This T cell receptor (beta chain) stems from a study of tumor-infiltrating lymphocytes in primary liver carcinoma. The study co-extracted DNA and RNA from 20-30 mg of unsorted bulk tissue. Total RNA (around 500 ng) served as template for TCR beta cDNA synthesis primed by a constant-region primer. Sequencing libraries for TCR beta derived from three nested multiplex PCR rounds that used slightly modified ARM-PCR. Running roughly 10 cycles apiece, the first two PCR rounds relied on TRBV1-TRBV30 forward primers together with a C-beta reverse primer. TCRdb fed the multiplex PCR reads into MiXCR, producing one record per CDR3 protein. The table shows about 120,000 distinct CDR3 sequences, with around 65% occurring only once. Germline lookup yields CDR1 SGHAT and CDR2 FQNNGV. The CDR3 loop spans 16 amino acids. With 5 bases removed from V and 1 base from J, the gap between germline ends came to 17 bases.

The J gene is TRBJ2-5, the V gene TRBV11-2; D call uncertain. Source material: tumor-adjacent normal liver tissue. This TCR was recovered from a woman aged 55-70 years with primary liver carcinoma and hepatitis B virus infection. The CDR3 loop is CASSPDPPTPQETQYF. The CDR3 DNA is TGTGCCAGCAGCCCTGATCCCCCCACCCCCCAAGAGACCCAGTACTTC.